Below, one T cell receptor beta chain is given with its context. Its antigen is not identified. This specimen comes from a study of shared clonotypes between healthy human individuals. Overall study findings and caveats: The researchers took only blood, and tissue repertoires probably look different.

Naive CD8 cells comprised CD45RO-negative, CCR7-positively selected cells, excluding terminally differentiated effector memory CD45RA+ cells. Donors, healthy HIV-negative adults, lacked recent acute infections or vaccinations. Method: immunoSEQ multiplex PCR; TCRdb's copy keeps in-frame clones and lacks some. The table lists 1.5 million to 2.5 million clones, over 85% of them singletons. Sequencing was performed on naive CD8+ T cells sorted from blood. The source of this sequence is a man aged 18 to 29 in good health.

The CDR3 nucleotides are TGTGCCAGCAGTTTAGGTCCACAGGGTGAAGCTTTCTTT. This encodes CASSLGPQGEAFF. The rearrangement uses TRBV27 and TRBJ1-1; D is possibly TRBD1 (6 bases). Germline CDR1 reads MNHEY; CDR2 reads SMNVEV (reference sequence). The ends were cut back, 2 bases at V and 7 bases at J, with 11 bases in the middle. The CDR3 has 13 residues.